The rows below give T cell receptor beta chains drawn from one sample of a study of Ad26.COV2.S vaccination and SARS-CoV-2 variants. Libraries were prepared by immunoSEQ multiplex PCR; TCRdb keeps only in-frame clonotypes and omits some of them. The sample includes some 500,000 clones, roughly nine tenths of them seen just once. The input for sequencing was peripheral blood, taken in a trial of Ad26.COV2.S vaccine versus placebo. All receptors derive from a person aged 18-60 years who received the Ad26.COV2.S COVID-19 vaccine or a placebo. The CDR3 runs from the conserved cysteine through the conserved F or W. A D gene is named only where the DNA matches it firmly. Size is omitted from some rows. Given values are once, few, many or a class for expanded clones.

TRBJ2-1	TRBV5-1	NA	NA	TGCGCCAGCAGCTTGGTGGCCGTTGAAGACGAGCAGTTCTTC	CASSLVAVEDEQFF
TRBJ2-1	TRBV14	TRBD2	NA	TGTGCCAGCAGCCAAGGCCGCTGGGACTATCCATTGGGTGAGCAGTTCTTC	CASSQGRWDYPLGEQFF
TRBJ2-2	TRBV30	TRBD2	NA	TGTGCCTGGACCCGTACTGGACTAGCGGGTCCGAACACCGGGGAGCTGTTTTTT	CAWTRTGLAGPNTGELFF
TRBJ2-2	TRBV6-5	NA	once	TGTGCCAGCAGTTACTGGACGGAGAACACCGGGGAGCTGTTTTTT	CASSYWTENTGELFF
TRBJ1-2	TRBV18	TRBD1	NA	TGTGCCAGCGCCCGGGACAGGGGCTCAAAAGACGACTACACCTTC	CASARDRGSKDDYTF
TRBJ2-3	TRBV27	NA	once	TGTGCCAGCAGTACTGCGGATACGCAGTATTTT	CASSTADTQYF
TRBJ2-1	TRBV7-2	NA	NA	TGTGCCAGCAGCCCCCCCCCAGGATATAGGGAGCAGTTCTTC	CASSPPPGYREQFF
TRBJ2-7	TRBV7-6	TRBD1	NA	TGTGCCAGCAGCACCCAGACAGGGGGGGTATCGGAGCAGTACTTC	CASSTQTGGVSEQYF
TRBJ1-5	TRBV9	NA	few	TGTGCCAGCAGCGCCGGACGGAATAGCAATCAGCCCCAGCATTTT	CASSAGRNSNQPQHF
TRBJ2-1	TRBV7-6	TRBD1	once	TGTGCCAGCACCGAGGGGCAGGGGGTCTCGACCGCGCAGTTCTTC	CASTEGQGVSTAQFF
TRBJ1-1	TRBV7-2	NA	few	TGTGCCAGCAGCTCCCGACAGACCGGGGGTGAAGCTTTCTTT	CASSSRQTGGEAFF
TRBJ1-2	TRBV7-9	TRBD1	NA	TGTGCCAGCAGCCCTCCGGGACAGAACTATGGCTACACCTTC	CASSPPGQNYGYTF
TRBJ2-5	TRBV4-1	NA	NA	TGCGCCAGCAGCCAAGGGGCGGCGGCGGTGCTACGACAAGAGACCCAGTACTTC	CASSQGAAAVLRQETQYF
TRBJ2-3	TRBV28	TRBD1	NA	TGTGCCAGCAGTTTTCCGGGACAGCACACAGATACGCAGTATTTT	CASSFPGQHTDTQYF